This is a list of T cell receptor beta chains from one sample in a study of identical twins. TCRdb reprocessed the 5' RACE reads via MiXCR and lists one record per CDR3 protein. The sample has about 220,000 distinct CDR3 sequences; over 5% are singletons. These data were also filed under a second study, of T cells expressing NK-cell markers.

The sequencing input was CD8+ T cells sorted from blood. The receptors derive from a woman under 30 in good health. CDR3s include the opening cysteine and the closing phenylalanine or tryptophan. The order of the fields is V gene, clone size, D gene, J gene, CDR3 DNA, CDR3 protein. D genes are given only for firm matches. Clone size, where shown, is once, few, many, or a class for clones that have expanded.

v_call: TRBV7-2; clone_size: few; d_call: -; j_call: TRBJ2-7; cdr3_nt: TGTGCCAGCAGCTTGAGAGCCCGCTCTCTCGAGCAGTACTTC; cdr3_aa: CASSLRARSLEQYF
v_call: TRBV7-9; clone_size: -; d_call: -; j_call: TRBJ2-2; cdr3_nt: TGTGCCAGCAGGAGAATAGCGGACCCGAACACCGGGGAGCTGTTTTTT; cdr3_aa: CASRRIADPNTGELFF
v_call: TRBV27; clone_size: -; d_call: -; j_call: TRBJ2-1; cdr3_nt: TGTGCCAGCACCGGACTTACGGGGCATGAGCAGTTCTTC; cdr3_aa: CASTGLTGHEQFF
v_call: TRBV10-3; clone_size: many; d_call: TRBD2; j_call: TRBJ2-3; cdr3_nt: TGTGCCTCCACACCGGGACTAGAAACAGATACGCAGTATTTT; cdr3_aa: CASTPGLETDTQYF
v_call: TRBV25-1; clone_size: -; d_call: -; j_call: TRBJ2-3; cdr3_nt: TGTGCCAGCAGTGAAAATCGGTTGGAGGCAGATACGCAGTATTTT; cdr3_aa: CASSENRLEADTQYF
v_call: TRBV9; clone_size: -; d_call: -; j_call: TRBJ2-1; cdr3_nt: TGTGCCAGCAGCGTAGCTCAAAAGCCAGTCGATGAGCAGTTCTTC; cdr3_aa: CASSVAQKPVDEQFF
v_call: TRBV12-5; clone_size: many; d_call: -; j_call: TRBJ2-7; cdr3_nt: TGTGCTAGTGGTCCCGCGCTCTACGAGCAGTACTTC; cdr3_aa: CASGPALYEQYF
v_call: TRBV10-3; clone_size: -; d_call: -; j_call: TRBJ2-7; cdr3_nt: TGTGCCATCAGTGAGCCAGGTAGGGGTGACGAGCAGTACTTC; cdr3_aa: CAISEPGRGDEQYF
v_call: TRBV5-1; clone_size: few; d_call: -; j_call: TRBJ2-7; cdr3_nt: TGCGCCAGCAGATTTTGGGCAGGGCGGCCCTACTCCTACGAGCAGTACTTC; cdr3_aa: CASRFWAGRPYSYEQYF
v_call: TRBV12-3/TRBV12-4; clone_size: many; d_call: -; j_call: TRBJ2-5; cdr3_nt: TGTGCCAGCAGTTTAGGGGACGCAAATTCGTACCAAGAGACCCAGTACTTC; cdr3_aa: CASSLGDANSYQETQYF
v_call: TRBV20-1; clone_size: many; d_call: TRBD2; j_call: TRBJ2-7; cdr3_nt: TGCAGTGCCCCGGAACGTGGACTAGCGGGCGAGCAGTACTTC; cdr3_aa: CSAPERGLAGEQYF
v_call: TRBV27; clone_size: few; d_call: TRBD2; j_call: TRBJ2-7; cdr3_nt: TGTGCCAGCAGTCAGAGGGGGACTAGCCACGAGCAGTACTTC; cdr3_aa: CASSQRGTSHEQYF
v_call: TRBV6-1; clone_size: many; d_call: -; j_call: TRBJ1-1; cdr3_nt: TGTGCCAGCAGCCTATCTCGGGGTGGCACTGAAGCTTTCTTT; cdr3_aa: CASSLSRGGTEAFF
v_call: TRBV11-1; clone_size: -; d_call: -; j_call: TRBJ1-3; cdr3_nt: TGTGCCAGCAGCTTAGCGCTTACACCCGGAAACACCATATATTTT; cdr3_aa: CASSLALTPGNTIYF
v_call: TRBV4-3; clone_size: -; d_call: TRBD2; j_call: TRBJ2-3; cdr3_nt: TGCGCCAGCAGCCCAGCCGGGACTAGCGGAGGTACGCAGTATTTT; cdr3_aa: CASSPAGTSGGTQYF
v_call: TRBV28; clone_size: few; d_call: -; j_call: TRBJ2-2; cdr3_nt: TGTGCCAGCAACAAGGATAGGTCGTACACCGGGGAGCTGTTTTTT; cdr3_aa: CASNKDRSYTGELFF
v_call: TRBV12-5; clone_size: -; d_call: TRBD2; j_call: TRBJ2-7; cdr3_nt: TGTGCTAGTGGTTTGGGCGGGGGAGCCGAGCAGTACTTC; cdr3_aa: CASGLGGGAEQYF
v_call: TRBV7-9; clone_size: few; d_call: -; j_call: TRBJ2-7; cdr3_nt: TGTGCCAGCAGGTTCGGGGCCTACGAGCAGTACTTC; cdr3_aa: CASRFGAYEQYF
v_call: TRBV5-1; clone_size: few; d_call: -; j_call: TRBJ1-1; cdr3_nt: TGCGCCAGCAGGCCCGGGGCACTTTACCCGAACACTGAAGCTTTCTTT; cdr3_aa: CASRPGALYPNTEAFF
v_call: TRBV29-1; clone_size: -; d_call: -; j_call: TRBJ2-1; cdr3_nt: TGCAGCGTCCTATTGGGCGAGACCATATTTAACTACAATGAGCAGTTCTTC; cdr3_aa: CSVLLGETIFNYNEQFF
v_call: TRBV5-1; clone_size: few; d_call: -; j_call: TRBJ2-1; cdr3_nt: TGCGCCAGCAGCAAGGGCCTCGCGCCACAGGGTGAGCAGTTCTTC; cdr3_aa: CASSKGLAPQGEQFF
v_call: TRBV7-8; clone_size: few; d_call: TRBD2; j_call: TRBJ2-2; cdr3_nt: TGTGCCAGCAGCTTGGGAAGCGGGGGCACCGGGGAGCTGTTTTTT; cdr3_aa: CASSLGSGGTGELFF
v_call: TRBV4-1; clone_size: -; d_call: -; j_call: TRBJ2-7; cdr3_nt: TGCGCCAGCAGCCATTCAGTAGCCTACGAGCAGTACTTC; cdr3_aa: CASSHSVAYEQYF
v_call: TRBV27; clone_size: -; d_call: -; j_call: TRBJ2-1; cdr3_nt: TGTGCCAGCAGCCCCGTTTTGTCGGTTGAGCAGTTCTTC; cdr3_aa: CASSPVLSVEQFF
v_call: TRBV12-3/TRBV12-4; clone_size: medium-sized; d_call: TRBD2; j_call: TRBJ2-7; cdr3_nt: TGTGCCAGCAGTTTAGGCGGGAGGTCGTACGAGCAGTACTTC; cdr3_aa: CASSLGGRSYEQYF
v_call: TRBV30; clone_size: -; d_call: TRBD2; j_call: TRBJ2-3; cdr3_nt: TGTGCCTACCTGACTAGCGGGAGGGCCGCGACAGATACGCAGTATTTT; cdr3_aa: CAYLTSGRAATDTQYF
v_call: TRBV27; clone_size: -; d_call: TRBD1; j_call: TRBJ2-1; cdr3_nt: TGTGCCAGCAGTTTTGGGGACAGGAACAATGAGCACTTCTTC; cdr3_aa: CASSFGDRNNEHFF
v_call: TRBV6-1; clone_size: few; d_call: TRBD1; j_call: TRBJ1-2; cdr3_nt: TGTGCCAGCAGTGACACAGGGGGCGCTGCCTACACCTTC; cdr3_aa: CASSDTGGAAYTF
v_call: TRBV3-1; clone_size: few; d_call: TRBD2; j_call: TRBJ2-2; cdr3_nt: TGTGCCAGCTCCCGAGAGCGGGGAAACACCGGGGAGCTGTTTTTT; cdr3_aa: CASSRERGNTGELFF
v_call: TRBV10-2; clone_size: many; d_call: -; j_call: TRBJ2-1; cdr3_nt: TGCGCCAGCAGTGGCCTAGCATCCTACAATGAGCAGTTCTTC; cdr3_aa: CASSGLASYNEQFF
v_call: TRBV11-2; clone_size: -; d_call: -; j_call: TRBJ1-2; cdr3_nt: TGTGCCGCCGGGGGCTCTGGCGGCTACACCTTC; cdr3_aa: CAAGGSGGYTF
v_call: TRBV9; clone_size: -; d_call: -; j_call: TRBJ2-7; cdr3_nt: TGTGCCAGCGCCCTCCACGAGTTCACCTACGAGCAGTACTTC; cdr3_aa: CASALHEFTYEQYF
v_call: TRBV27; clone_size: few; d_call: TRBD2; j_call: TRBJ2-1; cdr3_nt: TGTGCCAGCTCCCCCGGGACTAGCGGACAAAATGAGCAGTTCTTC; cdr3_aa: CASSPGTSGQNEQFF
v_call: TRBV12-3/TRBV12-4; clone_size: few; d_call: -; j_call: TRBJ1-1; cdr3_nt: TGTGCCAGCAGCCGGGACGGAGGCGGGAACACTGAAGCTTTCTTT; cdr3_aa: CASSRDGGGNTEAFF
v_call: TRBV3-1; clone_size: few; d_call: TRBD2; j_call: TRBJ2-1; cdr3_nt: TGTGCCAGCAGCCAAGTTGCTAGCGGGAGGGCCTACCCGTTCTTC; cdr3_aa: CASSQVASGRAYPFF
v_call: TRBV6-2/TRBV6-3; clone_size: many; d_call: -; j_call: TRBJ1-1; cdr3_nt: TGTGCCAGCAGTTTCCATCCCTCCGTTGAAGCTTTCTTT; cdr3_aa: CASSFHPSVEAFF
v_call: TRBV7-9; clone_size: few; d_call: -; j_call: TRBJ1-1; cdr3_nt: TGTGCCAGCAGCCCGGCCCGAAGAAGGACTGAAGCTTTCTTT; cdr3_aa: CASSPARRRTEAFF
v_call: TRBV12-3/TRBV12-4; clone_size: many; d_call: -; j_call: TRBJ2-7; cdr3_nt: TGTGCCAGCAGTTGGGACCGCTTCTACGAGCAGTACTTC; cdr3_aa: CASSWDRFYEQYF
v_call: TRBV7-8; clone_size: -; d_call: -; j_call: TRBJ1-5; cdr3_nt: TGTGCCAGCAGCGGACGGGACCTCCGACAGCCCCAGCATTTT; cdr3_aa: CASSGRDLRQPQHF
v_call: TRBV6-5; clone_size: -; d_call: -; j_call: TRBJ2-1; cdr3_nt: TGTGCCAGCAGTTACTCCCAGGGGTCGTTCCACAATGAGCAGTTCTTC; cdr3_aa: CASSYSQGSFHNEQFF
v_call: TRBV6-5; clone_size: many; d_call: -; j_call: TRBJ1-1; cdr3_nt: TGTGCCAGCATCGGGAACACTGAAGCTTTCTTT; cdr3_aa: CASIGNTEAFF
v_call: TRBV27; clone_size: many; d_call: TRBD2; j_call: TRBJ2-1; cdr3_nt: TGTGCCAGCAGTTCCTTACTAGCGGGAAGCTCCTACAATGAGCAGTTCTTC; cdr3_aa: CASSSLLAGSSYNEQFF
v_call: TRBV10-1; clone_size: -; d_call: -; j_call: TRBJ2-2; cdr3_nt: TGCGCCAGCAGTGAGGGGGACCTCGGCGGGGAGCTGTTTTTT; cdr3_aa: CASSEGDLGGELFF
v_call: TRBV4-1; clone_size: few; d_call: TRBD1; j_call: TRBJ2-7; cdr3_nt: TGCGCCAGCAGCCTCAGGGGGAATGAGCAGTACTTC; cdr3_aa: CASSLRGNEQYF
v_call: TRBV20-1; clone_size: few; d_call: -; j_call: TRBJ2-1; cdr3_nt: TGCAGTGCTAGCTCCCACACCAATGAGCAGTTCTTC; cdr3_aa: CSASSHTNEQFF
v_call: TRBV13; clone_size: many; d_call: -; j_call: TRBJ2-7; cdr3_nt: TGTGCCAGCAGCCCCGGTGGGACGGGGAACTACGAGCAGTACTTC; cdr3_aa: CASSPGGTGNYEQYF
v_call: TRBV2; clone_size: few; d_call: -; j_call: TRBJ2-2; cdr3_nt: TGTGCTCGGGCTGCGTCAAACACCGGGGAGCTGTTTTTT; cdr3_aa: CARAASNTGELFF
v_call: TRBV2; clone_size: few; d_call: -; j_call: TRBJ1-1; cdr3_nt: TGTGCCAGCTGGGCAGGGTCGAACACTGAAGCTTTCTTT; cdr3_aa: CASWAGSNTEAFF
v_call: TRBV29-1; clone_size: -; d_call: TRBD1; j_call: TRBJ2-5; cdr3_nt: TGCAGCGTGACCGGGACAGGGGATGGAGAGACCCAGTACTTC; cdr3_aa: CSVTGTGDGETQYF
v_call: TRBV4-3; clone_size: -; d_call: -; j_call: TRBJ2-3; cdr3_nt: TGCGCCAGCAGCCAAGATCCGGTGGGGAGCACAGATACGCAGTATTTT; cdr3_aa: CASSQDPVGSTDTQYF
v_call: TRBV9; clone_size: many; d_call: -; j_call: TRBJ1-2; cdr3_nt: TGTGCCAGCATCAACAGGGCCAGTGGCTACACCTTC; cdr3_aa: CASINRASGYTF
v_call: TRBV29-1; clone_size: -; d_call: TRBD1; j_call: TRBJ2-7; cdr3_nt: TGCAGCGTTGGCCGGGGACAGACCTACGAGCAGTACTTC; cdr3_aa: CSVGRGQTYEQYF
v_call: TRBV15; clone_size: -; d_call: -; j_call: TRBJ2-7; cdr3_nt: TGTGCCACCAGCGGAGGTATTTACGAGCAGTACTTC; cdr3_aa: CATSGGIYEQYF
v_call: TRBV6-5; clone_size: -; d_call: TRBD2; j_call: TRBJ2-3; cdr3_nt: TGTGCCAGCAGTTACTCGCTACTAGCGGGAGCCCGGGGAGATACGCAGTATTTT; cdr3_aa: CASSYSLLAGARGDTQYF
v_call: TRBV7-2; clone_size: many; d_call: -; j_call: TRBJ2-1; cdr3_nt: TGTGCCAGCAGCTTTGTGGGAGTACAAAATGAGCAGTTCTTC; cdr3_aa: CASSFVGVQNEQFF
v_call: TRBV12-3/TRBV12-4; clone_size: few; d_call: -; j_call: TRBJ2-7; cdr3_nt: TGTGCCAGCACCACGACAGATATCTACGAGCAGTACTTC; cdr3_aa: CASTTTDIYEQYF
v_call: TRBV27; clone_size: -; d_call: TRBD2; j_call: TRBJ2-3; cdr3_nt: TGTGCCATAGGGAGGGTAGCGGGAGTTGGAGATACGCAGTATTTT; cdr3_aa: CAIGRVAGVGDTQYF
v_call: TRBV5-6; clone_size: -; d_call: -; j_call: TRBJ2-1; cdr3_nt: TGTGCCAGCTGCGGGGGCGGAGGCAATGAGCAGTTCTTC; cdr3_aa: CASCGGGGNEQFF